This T cell receptor (beta chain) was recovered during a study of T cells expressing NK-cell markers. Study-level background: The TCR beta repertoires originated in sorted CD3+CD56+NKG2C+, CD3+CD56+NKG2C- and CD3+CD56-NKG2C+ T cells. Serological testing identified most of the eight sequenced donors as HCMV-seropositive and one as seronegative.

CDR1 is LGHDT and CDR2 is YNNKEL in the germline V gene (reference sequence). The CDR3 consists of 13 residues. A note on this clonotype: Its antigen is as yet unknown.

Whole-study findings and limits: Several donors likewise had their CD3+CD56-NKG2C+ fraction led by these clonotypes. It was still unclear whether expanded NKG2C+ T cell clones were HCMV specific.

TCRdb reprocessed the 5' RACE reads, with one entry per CDR3 protein and no DNA. The specimen's table records 300,000 to 500,000 distinct CDR3 sequences. The source is a woman between 45 and 65 years old in good health. The genes are TRBV3-1 and TRBJ1-1; TCRdb indicates TRBD1, and absent DNA this call remains unverified. Input material: blood T cells: a sorted CD56 or NKG2C T cell subset, CD4+ or CD8+ T cells, or bulk PBMC T cells (not recorded which). CDR3 protein: CASSQDSGAEAFF.